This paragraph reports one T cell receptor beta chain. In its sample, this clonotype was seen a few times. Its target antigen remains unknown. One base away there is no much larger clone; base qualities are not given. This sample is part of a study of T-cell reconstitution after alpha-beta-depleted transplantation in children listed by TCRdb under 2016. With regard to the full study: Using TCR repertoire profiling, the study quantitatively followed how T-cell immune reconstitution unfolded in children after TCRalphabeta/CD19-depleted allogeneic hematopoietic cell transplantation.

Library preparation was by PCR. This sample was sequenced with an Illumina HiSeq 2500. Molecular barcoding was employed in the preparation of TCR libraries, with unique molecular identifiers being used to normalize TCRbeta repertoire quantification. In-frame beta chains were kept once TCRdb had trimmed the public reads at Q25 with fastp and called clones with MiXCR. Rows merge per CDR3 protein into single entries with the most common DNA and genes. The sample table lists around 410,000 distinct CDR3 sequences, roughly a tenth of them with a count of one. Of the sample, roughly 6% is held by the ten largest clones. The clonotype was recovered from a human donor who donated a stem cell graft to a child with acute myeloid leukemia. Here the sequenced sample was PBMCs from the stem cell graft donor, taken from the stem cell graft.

The CDR3 protein: CASSPGSLTGELFF. In nucleotides, the sequence is TGTGCCAGCAGTCCAGGGTCCCTCACCGGGGAGCTGTTTTTT. In this chain, TRBV12-3 or TRBV12-4 is recombined with TRBJ2-2; TRBD1 could be the D gene, as 5 bases match. V is shortened by 5 bases, J by 4 bases, and the region joining them spans 11 bases. CDR3 length: 14 amino acids, cysteine to phenylalanine. Only the CDR3 portion is preserved as DNA: 42 bases, with reading frame beginning at the first base.